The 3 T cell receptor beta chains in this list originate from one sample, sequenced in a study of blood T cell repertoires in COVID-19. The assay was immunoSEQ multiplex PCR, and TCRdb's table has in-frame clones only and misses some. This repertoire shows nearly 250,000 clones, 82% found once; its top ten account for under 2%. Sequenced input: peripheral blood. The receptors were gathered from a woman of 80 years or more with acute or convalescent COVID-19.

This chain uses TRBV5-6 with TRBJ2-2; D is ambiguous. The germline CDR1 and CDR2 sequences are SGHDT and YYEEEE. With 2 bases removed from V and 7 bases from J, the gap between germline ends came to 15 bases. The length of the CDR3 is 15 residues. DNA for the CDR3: TGTGCCAGCAGCTTTCACACGTTTGGTGGCGGGGAGCTGTTTTTT. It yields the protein CASSFHTFGGGELFF.

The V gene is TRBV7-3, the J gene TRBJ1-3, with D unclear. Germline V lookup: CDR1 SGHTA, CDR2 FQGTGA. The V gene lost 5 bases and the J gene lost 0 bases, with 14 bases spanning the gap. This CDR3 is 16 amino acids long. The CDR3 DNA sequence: TGTGCCAGCAGCCGGAGACGGCGGCACTCTGGAAACACCATATATTTT. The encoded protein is CASSRRRRHSGNTIYF.

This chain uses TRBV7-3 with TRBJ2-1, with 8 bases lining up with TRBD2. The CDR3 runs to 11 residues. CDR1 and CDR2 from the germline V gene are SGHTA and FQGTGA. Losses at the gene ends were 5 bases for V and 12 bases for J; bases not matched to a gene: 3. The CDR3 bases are TGTGCCAGCAGCGAGAGCGGGAGGCAGTTCTTC. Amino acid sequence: CASSESGRQFF.